This TCR beta chain was recorded in a study of Graves' ophthalmopathy and Graves' hyperthyroidism. General observations from the study: The model's ophthalmopathy progression predictions had more than 55% sensitivity and over 72% specificity.

Uncontrolled infections, pregnancy, lactation or other autoimmune diseases led to patient exclusion. Amplification targeted the TCR beta CDR3 regions, with RNA transcripts as the source material. The first round was an RT-PCR with HTBI primers, and the second round was a multiplex PCR. MiXCR, applied by TCRdb to the multiplex PCR reads, yields one record per CDR3 protein. The sample gives hundreds of thousands of distinct CDR3 sequences, 21% of which show up once; roughly 3% is in the top ten. There are many counts of this clonotype. Its antigen is undetermined. The sequenced material came from peripheral blood. This receptor was identified in a young woman with stable Graves' hyperthyroidism.

CDR3 sequence (DNA): TGTGCCAGTTCCCAACAGGTTTACATGAACACTGAAGCTTTCTTT. This encodes CASSQQVYMNTEAFF. The V call is TRBV19, the J call TRBJ1-1; maybe TRBD1 (5 bases). CDR1 and CDR2 (germline): LNHDA, SQIVND (reference sequence). Deletions cut 8 bases from V and 0 bases from J, with 16 bases between. The CDR3 is 15 amino acids. The entire variable domain, with the rest obtained from reference TRBV19 and TRBJ1-1, is as follows: DGGITQSPKYLFRKEGQNVTLSCEQNLNHDAMYWYRQDPGQGLRLIYYSQIVNDFQKGDIAEGYSVSREKKESFPLTVTSAQKNPTAFYLCASSQQVYMNTEAFFGQGTRLTVV.